The clone carrying this T cell receptor (beta chain) has a handful of counts. When ophthalmopathy did not progress within 18 months, Graves' hyperthyroidism was considered stable. Clinicians diagnosed patients from clinical symptoms, serum thyroxine and TRAb, thyroid ultrasound and orbital computed tomography. This entry is derived from a study of T cells in Graves' hyperthyroidism and ophthalmopathy. Study in general: Upon initial diagnosis and before any treatment, peripheral blood was collected.

Amplified regions were TCR beta CDR3 sequences from RNA transcripts. In the first-round RT-PCR of the TCR CDR3, the HTBI primer set was used. TCRdb ran MiXCR on the multiplex PCR reads and lists one entry per CDR3 protein. The sample lists roughly 420,000 distinct CDR3 sequences; about a sixth were seen once. The V segment lost 4 bases and the J segment 8 bases; nucleotides outside the gene matches: 7. Germline V CDR1 and CDR2: MDHEN, SYDVKM. The CDR3 runs 15 residues. Source material: blood. J is TRBJ2-2 and V is TRBV28; 10 nucleotides align to TRBD1. The clonotype originates from a woman younger than 35 with Graves' hyperthyroidism. CDR3 sequence: CASSSSGQGLGELFF. The CDR3 DNA reads as TGTGCCAGCAGTTCCTCGGGACAGGGGTTGGGGGAGCTGTTTTTT.